This TCR beta chain was profiled in a study of blood T cell repertoires in COVID-19. Study details: Acute and convalescent COVID-19 specimens originated in the United States, Italy and Spain. In each case, the material was cDNA or gDNA derived from T cells, B-cell-depleted T cells, or PBMCs.

Germline V gives CDR1 MGHRA, CDR2 YSYEKL. The CDR3 contains 15 residues. The V gene end was trimmed by 0 bases and the J gene end by 9 bases; junction bases not matched to a gene: 7. As originally analysed: Estimates of nucleated cell counts were drawn from the amplification of reference gene primers. Assay used: immunoSEQ multiplex PCR; TCRdb lists only in-frame clones, some missing. That table furnishes V, J and clone size, whereas the DNA furnished D and trimming. The sample lists 200,000 to 250,000 clones; under 95% were seen once. The chain links TRBV4-1 to TRBJ1-5; 8 bases line up with TRBD1. The source material was peripheral blood. This clonotype was sampled from a man aged 25-45 years with acute or convalescent COVID-19. The DNA of the CDR3 is TGCGCCAGCAGCCAAGAAAGGACAGGGAGCCGGCCCCAGCATTTT. Translated, it gives CASSQERTGSRPQHF.